The 21 T cell receptor beta chains below come from one sample, sequenced in a study of blood T cell repertoires in COVID-19. Generated by immunoSEQ multiplex PCR, the TCRdb table keeps only in-frame clones and is missing some. The sample shows 150,000 to 200,000 clones, approximately 80% of them seen only once. The source material was PBMCs or T cells enriched from blood (not recorded which). Receptor source: a man aged 50-59 years who had recovered from COVID-19.

The rearrangement joins TRBV27 to TRBJ1-2; 8 bases are shared with TRBD1. J gave up 7 bases and V 6 bases, and 7 bases lay outside the gene matches. Germline loops: CDR1 MNHEY, CDR2 SMNVEV (reference sequence). The CDR3 is 13 residues long. This chain's CDR3 is CASRPPGGRGYTF. The CDR3 nucleotides are TGTGCCAGCAGGCCTCCAGGGGGCCGTGGCTACACCTTC.

This chain uses TRBV10-2 with TRBJ1-1; 7 nucleotides match TRBD1. V was pared by 2 bases and J by 7 bases, with 4 bases of the junction left unmatched. Germline V gives CDR1 WSHSY, CDR2 SAAADI. The CDR3 is 13 amino acids. In nucleotides, the CDR3 is TGCGCCAGCAGTGAGCCAGACAGGGTTGAAGCTTTCTTT. It encodes CASSEPDRVEAFF.

V is TRBV5-8 and J is TRBJ2-5; D unresolved. CDR1 is SGHTS and CDR2 is YDEGEE in the germline V gene. Trimming left V 4 bases short and J 1 base short, with 17 bases between. There are 16 residues in the CDR3. CDR3 amino acids: CASSPALRVLQETQYF. CDR3 bases: TGTGCCAGCAGCCCAGCCCTTCGGGTGCTCCAAGAGACCCAGTACTTC.

This chain uses TRBV6-5 with TRBJ2-1; tentative D call: TRBD2 (5 bases). Trimming took off 8 bases at V and 4 bases at J, with 18 bases between the two ends. CDR3 size: 15 residues. Germline V gene lookup returns CDR1 MNHEY and CDR2 SVGAGI. CDR3 loop: CASWRTERTYNEQFF. The CDR3 DNA reads TGTGCCAGCTGGAGGACGGAGAGGACTTACAATGAGCAGTTCTTC.

The chain couples TRBV4-1 to TRBJ2-3, with D maybe TRBD2 (5 bases). The CDR3 covers 13 residues. V gave up 3 bases and J gave up 6 bases, with 10 bases separating them. Germline assignment: CDR1 MGHRA and CDR2 YSYEKL. The CDR3 is CASSHGRADTQYF. In DNA, the CDR3 is TGCGCCAGCAGCCATGGGCGGGCCGATACGCAGTATTTT.

V gene TRBV7-2 combines with J gene TRBJ1-2, with 8 bases that match TRBD1. CDR1 SGHTA and CDR2 FQGNSA come from the germline V gene. This CDR3 spans 15 amino acids. The V segment lost 0 bases and the J segment 4 bases; nucleotides outside the gene matches: 4. DNA for the CDR3: TGTGCCAGCAGCTTAGCGGCAGGGGGCATCTATGGCTACACCTTC. Protein sequence: CASSLAAGGIYGYTF. Full variable domain (rest looked up from reference TRBV7-2 and TRBJ1-2): GAGVSQSPSNKVTEKGKDVELRCDPISGHTALYWYRQSLGQGLEFLIYFQGNSAPDKSGLPSDRFSAERTGGSVSTLTIQRTQQEDSAVYLCASSLAAGGIYGYTFGSGTRLTVV.

This clone was seen only a few times. V is TRBV30 and J is TRBJ1-2, with a weak D call TRBD1 (6 bases). Germline loops: CDR1 GTSNPN, CDR2 SVGIG (reference sequence). This CDR3 has 17 residues. Between the trimmed V and J ends, which lost 0 bases and 4 bases, there was a span of 21 bases. DNA for the CDR3: TGTGCCTGGAGTGTACTAGGGTCGGGGGGCGCGGGCTATGGCTACACCTTC. This codes for CAWSVLGSGGAGYGYTF.

The rearrangement joins TRBV7-9 to TRBJ1-2, with 9 bases that match TRBD1. This CDR3 region has 15 residues. Germline V gene sequence: CDR1 SEHNR, CDR2 FQNEAQ (reference sequence). V was pared by 5 bases and J by 3 bases, with 7 bases of the junction left unmatched. This CDR3 is CASSRKTGGYYGYTF. As DNA, the CDR3 is TGTGCCAGCAGCCGGAAGACAGGGGGATACTATGGCTACACCTTC. The full variable domain, rest sourced from reference TRBV7-9 and TRBJ1-2, is DTGVSQNPRHKITKRGQNVTFRCDPISEHNRLYWYRQTLGQGPEFLTYFQNEAQLEKSRLLSDRFSAERPKGSFSTLEIQRTEQGDSAMYLCASSRKTGGYYGYTFGSGTRLTVV.

The CDR3 DNA is TGTGCCAGCAGTGGCGGCACCTACAATGAGCAGTTCTTC. This codes for CASSGGTYNEQFF. J is TRBJ2-1 and V is TRBV2; D remains ambiguous. Germline V gene data show CDR1 as SNHLY and CDR2 as FYNNEI. V was pared by 4 bases and J by 2 bases, with 6 bases between. CDR3 length: 13 residues.

The chain carries TRBV10-3 and TRBJ1-5, with D tentatively TRBD1 (5 bases). The CDR3 is made up of 14 amino acids. V was pared by 10 bases and J by 2 bases, with 15 bases between. The germline gives CDR1 ENHRY, CDR2 SYGVKD. The CDR3 nucleotides are TGTGCCACCCGGGGGGAGGCGGGCAATCAGCCCCAGCATTTT. Translating it yields CATRGEAGNQPQHF.

The chain joins TRBV13 to TRBJ2-5; no clear D. The CDR3 length is 12 residues. Trimming removed 8 bases at V and 2 bases at J, with 9 bases between. Germline CDR1 and CDR2: PRHDT and FYEKMQ (reference sequence). CDR3 sequence reads: CASGPRQETQYF. The CDR3 DNA reads as TGTGCCAGCGGCCCCCGACAAGAGACCCAGTACTTC.

This clone is a singleton in its sample. The rearrangement uses TRBV27 and TRBJ2-5, with D perhaps matching TRBD1 (6 bases). CDR3 size: 16 residues. Germline V CDR1 and CDR2: MNHEY, SMNVEV (reference sequence). V lost 0 bases and J 5 bases, leaving 16 bases between the germline ends. CDR3 loop: CASSLSRGTSWETQYF. CDR3 in DNA: TGTGCCAGCAGTTTATCGAGGGGGACAAGTTGGGAGACCCAGTACTTC.

The CDR3 spells CASSLMGDGYTF. The CDR3, as DNA: TGTGCCAGCTCACTAATGGGAGATGGCTACACCTTC. This sequence joins TRBV18 and TRBJ1-2; unclear D gene. The CDR3 covers 12 residues. Deletions cut 4 bases from V and 6 bases from J, with 9 bases between. Germline CDR1 KGHSH, CDR2 LQKENI.

This clone showed up just once. This chain joins TRBV20-1 and TRBJ2-1, with 7 bases identical to TRBD2. V was pared by 3 bases and J by 2 bases, with 10 bases of the junction left unmatched. The CDR3 is made up of 16 amino acids. Germline V gene data show CDR1 as DFQATT and CDR2 as SNEGSKA (reference sequence). Here the CDR3 DNA reads TGCAGTGCTAGTAGGCCCAGCGGGGACCCCTACAATGAGCAGTTCTTC. Protein sequence: CSASRPSGDPYNEQFF.

CDR3 protein: CAWSGAAIEAFF. The CDR3 nucleotides read TGTGCCTGGAGTGGGGCTGCTATTGAAGCTTTCTTT. This chain joins TRBV30 and TRBJ1-1; no clear D. This CDR3 spans 12 amino acids. Trimming shortened V by 1 base and J by 7 bases, and 10 bases separated the two germline ends. Per germline, CDR1 GTSNPN and CDR2 SVGIG (reference sequence).

The rearrangement links TRBV2 to TRBJ1-1, with 12 bases aligning to TRBD1. After removal of 8 bases from V and 0 bases from J, the junction contained 10 bases not matched to a gene. Germline CDR1 reads SNHLY; CDR2 reads FYNNEI. CDR3 length equals 17 residues. As DNA, the CDR3 is TGTGCCAGCCGCGGGGACAGGGGGCGCAGGTTGAACACTGAAGCTTTCTTT. It specifies CASRGDRGRRLNTEAFF.

The V gene is TRBV5-1, the J gene TRBJ2-6, with D hard to call. This CDR3 has 15 residues. V was shortened by 10 bases and J by 0 bases, with 14 bases between the two germline ends. The V gene's germline CDR1 is SGHRS and CDR2 YFSETQ. CDR3: CAPNLQSSGANVLTF. For the CDR3, the DNA is TGCGCCCCGAACTTACAGAGCTCTGGGGCCAACGTCCTGACTTTC.

This sequence joins TRBV11-3 and TRBJ1-1; tentative D call: TRBD1 (5 bases). CDR3 size: 13 residues. Trimming left V 3 bases short and J 4 bases short, with 9 bases between. CDR1 SGHNT and CDR2 YENEEA come from the germline V gene. The CDR3 nucleotides read TGTGCCAGCAGCTTTCAGGGCTTCACTGAAGCTTTCTTT. This encodes CASSFQGFTEAFF.

This chain links TRBV5-1 with TRBJ2-2; 9 bases agree with TRBD1. Trimming cost V 5 bases and J 8 bases; bases outside gene matches: 10. From germline, CDR1 is SGHRS and CDR2 YFSETQ. The CDR3 totals 15 residues. The CDR3 spells CASRLWDRASGELFF. CDR3 in DNA: TGCGCCAGCAGACTCTGGGACAGGGCGTCGGGGGAGCTGTTTTTT. The variable domain in full, completed from reference TRBV5-1 and TRBJ2-2, reads KAGVTQTPRYLIKTRGQQVTLSCSPISGHRSVSWYQQTPGQGLQFLFEYFSETQRNKGNFPGRFSGRQFSNSRSEMNVSTLELGDSALYLCASRLWDRASGELFFGEGSRLTVL.

This rearrangement joins TRBV7-2 to TRBJ2-1; maybe TRBD1 (6 bases). Germline V lookup: CDR1 SGHTA, CDR2 FQGNSA. The CDR3 consists of 16 residues. V lost 5 bases to trimming and J lost 0 bases, with 14 bases between them. The CDR3 sequence: CASSKRQDGSYNEQFF. CDR3 in DNA: TGTGCCAGCAGCAAGAGACAGGACGGCTCCTACAATGAGCAGTTCTTC.

This chain uses TRBV6-5 with TRBJ2-5; D might be TRBD1 (5 bases). Per germline, CDR1 MNHEY and CDR2 SVGAGI. The CDR3 runs 14 residues. The V gene lost 7 bases and the J gene lost 5 bases, with 17 bases spanning the gap. In nucleotides, the CDR3 is TGTGCCAGCAACCCGGCAGGGCCCCTCGAGACCCAGTACTTC. As protein: CASNPAGPLETQYF.